This paragraph reports one T cell receptor beta chain. There are a few counts of this clonotype. Its antigen specificity is not known. Qualities for individual bases were not recorded, and no much larger clone is one base off. This sample was taken from a study of response to subunit inactivated influenza vaccine (dated by TCRdb to the late 2010s). At the level of the whole study: Deep quantitative profiling of the T cell receptor repertoire was used in the study to follow responses to a trivalent subunit inactivated influenza vaccine. The paper as a whole reports these results and caveats: According to the authors, only a limited number of new T cells may be recruited by each seasonal influenza vaccination.

Inclusive of the bounding cysteine and phenylalanine, the CDR3 is 15 residues long. The CDR3 DNA has 45 bases and is translated from base 1. Between the V and J ends, shortened by 0 bases and 1 base respectively, the junction contains 11 bases. The germline V gene specifies SGHTS as CDR1 and YDEGEE as CDR2. Preparation of the library involved RT-PCR. This sample was sequenced with an Illumina HiSeq 2500. TCRdb took the public reads, trimmed them with fastp at Q25, ran MiXCR for clone calling and kept in-frame beta chains. Each record represents a unique CDR3 protein, reported with the most common genes and DNA among its rows. The sample table lists under 550,000 distinct CDR3 sequences, approximately 7.8% of them with a count of one. 10% to 15% of the sample comes from the top ten.

In this chain, TRBV5-8 is recombined with TRBJ2-7, with a tentative D gene TRBD1 over 6 matching bases. Material: PBMCs from blood, obtained approximately 25 months after vaccination. The clonotype was recovered from a man between 50 and 69 years old who received an inactivated influenza vaccine. Donor details come from another sample of the same person, matched by shared clones. The CDR3 protein is CASSLGRGWSYEQYF. Read as DNA, the sequence is TGTGCCAGCAGCTTGGGCAGGGGTTGGTCCTACGAGCAGTACTTC. Here the CDR3 is joined to the reference TRBV5-8 and TRBJ2-7 genes, and the full variable domain is: EAGVTQSPTHLIKTRGQQATLRCSPISGHTSVYWYQQALGLGLQFLLWYDEGEERNRGNFPPRFSGRQFPNYSSELNVNALELEDSALYLCASSLGRGWSYEQYFGPGTRLTVT.